In this sample, the clone carrying this T cell receptor (beta chain) turned up many times. Its antigen is unknown. This record belongs to a study of T cells in Graves' hyperthyroidism and ophthalmopathy. Study results and limitations: Also found in blood were most expanded thyroid clonotypes above 0.001.

There were TCR beta CDR3 regions amplified from RNA transcripts. The HTBI primer set drove a first-round RT-PCR of the TCR CDR3. Each CDR3 protein gets one entry after TCRdb re-called the multiplex PCR reads with MiXCR. This table has roughly 110,000 distinct CDR3 sequences, 16% appearing once. Uncontrolled infection, other autoimmune disease, pregnancy and lactation each barred patients from inclusion. On the basis of clinical symptoms, serum thyroxine and TRAb, thyroid ultrasound and orbital computed tomography, diagnoses were made. PBMCs were collected from an approximately 9.4 ml volume of fresh peripheral blood. V lost 6 bases and J 0 bases, leaving 12 bases between the germline ends. This CDR3 comprises 15 residues. CDR1 is SNHLY, CDR2 FYNNEI, per germline.

The sequence was obtained from a woman in her fifties or sixties with Graves' hyperthyroidism. Sequenced material: blood. The rearrangement uses TRBV2 and TRBJ2-1; D perhaps matches TRBD2 (6 bases). The CDR3 loop reads CASSVSGSSYNEQFF. DNA for the CDR3: TGTGCCAGCAGCGTTAGCGGTAGCTCCTACAATGAGCAGTTCTTC.